This TCR beta chain was identified in a study of beta chain features in type 1 diabetes listed by TCRdb under 2018. Regarding the research as a whole: Patients and healthy donors did not differ in mean age, gender distribution, total cell number or subset yield. A total of about 100,000,000 sorted cells were examined across all samples, and RNA yield correlated strongly with the number of cells per subset. The study compared the TCRB repertoires of sorted circulating CD4+ T cell subsets in recently diagnosed type 1 diabetes patients with those in matched healthy donors. Regulatory and stem cell-like memory subsets were isolated from only 8 patients and roughly eight healthy donors, whereas naive and central memory subsets came from all 28 donors. The research as a whole found: Naive, central memory and regulatory TCRB repertoires appeared to be more alike among patients than among healthy donors. Patients with type 1 diabetes made fewer insertions and deleted more nucleotides at VDJ recombination sites, implying thymic rearrangement abnormalities. Only small numbers of individuals were included in the HLA sub-analyses, which left unresolved whether HLA type had any influence on TCRB rearrangement. Type 1 diabetes patients showed a moderate but significant shortening of TCRB CDR3 length in all four CD4+ subsets. PCR might favor shorter templates, but patient and control samples were amplified and corrected together, so any skew would affect both groups equally. Because cDNA was sequenced instead of genomic DNA, highly expressing activated cells could be over-represented, though the groups showed no difference in activation or CD3 levels.

Including cysteine and phenylalanine, the CDR3 has 15 amino acids. Kept here is only the CDR3 DNA, which spans 45 bases and is read in frame from base 1. According to the germline V gene, CDR1 reads SGHRS and CDR2 reads YFSETQ. V is cut back by 3 bases and J by 2 bases, with 3 bases in the junction unmatched. Points on this clone: Its antigen remains undetermined. Base qualities are not recorded, but no much larger clone differs from it by a single base.

A single peripheral blood draw of about 116 mL on average was collected from each donor into heparinised tubes. A BD FACSAria II was used to sort naive, central memory, regulatory and stem cell-like memory CD4+ T cells with a panel that included CD45RO, CCR7, CD25, CD127, CD95 and CD27. All sorted populations exceeded 95% purity. PBMCs were isolated immediately by Lymphoprep density gradient centrifugation and stained directly without culture. So that batch effects would be minimized, each experiment stained and sorted samples in pairs, pairing one healthy donor with one patient. The entire amount of isolated RNA was reverse transcribed using the High Capacity cDNA Reverse Transcription Kit, so the sequenced TCRB transcripts were expressed ones. Deep immunoSEQ sequencing was performed on naive, central memory and regulatory T cell samples, with an average of roughly 3.3 million total reads per sample. After sorted cells were lysed in RLT buffer, RNA was extracted with DNase-treated RNeasy Micro or Mini kits, with the choice depending on cell number. Each cell subset was processed separately to prevent cross-contamination, with patient and healthy donor samples processed together. The immunoSEQ multiplex PCR was used to amplify TCRB sequences from cDNA, generating 87-bp fragments that spanned the CDR3 region. Sequencing of the amplicons was performed on the Illumina HiSeq platform. On the study's bioinformatics: Synthetic template baselines were used to correct PCR bias computationally, reads within Hamming distance 2 were collapsed, and singletons that could not be merged were discarded. Reads were aligned against IMGT to assign V, D and J genes, CDR3 length and insertions or deletions at six rearrangement sites. Within each subset, clonotype counts were normalized to the number of sorted cells before true diversity and Gini coefficients were calculated with the tcR R package. Repertoire sharing was quantified using the overlap coefficient calculated on TCRB nucleotide sequences. Out-of-frame TCRB sequences from naive cells were analyzed as a proxy for the pre-selection repertoire. TCRdb holds this immuneACCESS table with in-frame rearrangements only. Some clones are missing; in checked studies, unresolved V genes explain under half, and the rest has no known cause. V and J calls and clone size come straight from that table; D and trimming were deduced from the DNA. Here the sample has 150,000 to 200,000 clones; approximately 62% occur a single time. The top ten hold about 0.1% of the sample.

Here the chain combines TRBV5-1 and TRBJ2-1; a stretch of 9 junction bases matches TRBD1. The sequencing input was naive CD4+ T cells from blood. Sample cell subset or site, as interpreted from the label and publication: true naive CD4+ T cells. The clonotype was recovered from a man aged 30 to 39 with type 1 diabetes. The DNA is as follows: TGCGCCAGCAGCTCGACAGGGGGAACCTACAATGAGCAGTTCTTC. Translated, this is CASSSTGGTYNEQFF.